In its sample, the clone carrying this T cell receptor (beta chain) was seen once. The sample comes from a study of control samples from healthy donors and cancer patients. Germline CDR1 and CDR2: SGHRS and YFSETQ. With 4 bases removed from V and 5 bases from J, the gap between germline ends came to 18 bases. The CDR3 is made up of 15 amino acids. Sequenced by immunoSEQ multiplex PCR; TCRdb stores in-frame clones only, minus some. The repertoire holds some 150,000 clones, with around nine tenths as singletons. The chain joins TRBV5-1 to TRBJ2-5; D may be TRBD1 (6 bases). What was sequenced was blood. The TCR sequence derives from a man in his thirties or forties in good health. This chain's CDR3 is CASSLYRAGIETQYF. For the CDR3, the DNA is TGCGCCAGCAGCCTTTACAGGGCTGGGATTGAGACCCAGTACTTC. Looking up the rest from reference TRBV5-1 and TRBJ2-5 gives the full variable domain: KAGVTQTPRYLIKTRGQQVTLSCSPISGHRSVSWYQQTPGQGLQFLFEYFSETQRNKGNFPGRFSGRQFSNSRSEMNVSTLELGDSALYLCASSLYRAGIETQYFGPGTRLLVL.